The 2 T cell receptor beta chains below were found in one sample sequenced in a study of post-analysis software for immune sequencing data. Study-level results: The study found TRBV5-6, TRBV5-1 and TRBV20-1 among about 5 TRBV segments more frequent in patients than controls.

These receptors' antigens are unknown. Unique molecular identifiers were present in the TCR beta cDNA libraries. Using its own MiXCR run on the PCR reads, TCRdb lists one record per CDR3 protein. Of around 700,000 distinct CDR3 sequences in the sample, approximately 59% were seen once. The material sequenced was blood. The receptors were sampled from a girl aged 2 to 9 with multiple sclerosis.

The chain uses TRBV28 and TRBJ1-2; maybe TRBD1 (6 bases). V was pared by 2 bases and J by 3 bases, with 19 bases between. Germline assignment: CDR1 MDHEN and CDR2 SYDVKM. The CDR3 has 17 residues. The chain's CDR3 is CASSLAPGGRYDYGYTF. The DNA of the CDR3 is TGTGCCAGCAGTTTAGCACCGGGGGGGCGCTATGACTATGGCTACACCTTC.

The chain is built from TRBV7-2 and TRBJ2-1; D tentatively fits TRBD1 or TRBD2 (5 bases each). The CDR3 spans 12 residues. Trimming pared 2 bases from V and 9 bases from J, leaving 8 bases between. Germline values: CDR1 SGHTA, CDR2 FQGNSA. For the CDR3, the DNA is TGTGCCAGCAGCTTAATGAGGGGTGAGCAGTTCTTC. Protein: CASSLMRGEQFF.